This T cell receptor beta chain was captured by sequencing in a study of OX40 agonist ivuxolimab in advanced cancers. Looking at the study overall: A male proportion of about 84% was recorded, with mean age around 55 years and range roughly 20 to 85. Allowance was made for prior anti-PD-1, anti-PD-L1 or anti-CTLA-4 therapy, and 40% to 45% had some.

Using immunoSEQ multiplex PCR, the repertoire was profiled, and TCRdb retains in-frame clones only, with some absent. The sample yields about 70,000 clones, around 85% seen once. This CDR3 is 17 amino acids long. CDR1 is MGHRA, CDR2 YSYEKL, per germline. V lost 3 bases to trimming and J lost 7 bases; unmatched junction nucleotides: 12. This clone was seen only a few times. Antigen unknown. Study findings and constraints: The work left the antigen specificity of expanded peripheral T cells undetermined. Within 6 weeks, CD4+ and CD8+ blood T cells expanded clonally at 0.1 to 3.0 mg/kg.

Sequencing used CD4+ or CD8+ T cells sorted from blood, obtained in a trial of the OX40 agonist ivuxolimab. This chain uses TRBV4-1 with TRBJ2-1; 10 bases line up with TRBD2. This TCR was recovered from an adult with an advanced solid tumor such as melanoma, head and neck, liver or kidney cancer. CDR3 in amino acids: CASSQNALAGRANEQFF. In nucleotides, the CDR3 is TGCGCCAGCAGCCAGAACGCACTAGCGGGGAGGGCTAATGAGCAGTTCTTC.